Presented here are 21 T cell receptor beta chains from one specimen sequenced in a study of T cells in Graves' hyperthyroidism and ophthalmopathy. Amplified TCR beta CDR3 regions came from RNA transcripts. HTBI primers drove first-round RT-PCR of the TCR CDR3. In TCRdb, the multiplex PCR reads were re-called with MiXCR into one record per CDR3 protein. The sample has hundreds of thousands of distinct CDR3 sequences, around 21% seen once; the top ten hold 34%. The sequencing sample was made of blood. The source is a man aged 25-45 years with Graves' ophthalmopathy.

This clonotype was counted at least ten times. The chain has TRBV3-1 and TRBJ1-1; tentative D call: TRBD1 (5 bases). V lost 1 base to trimming and J lost 2 bases, with 8 bases between them. The length of the CDR3 is 14 residues. CDR1 is LGHDT, CDR2 YNNKEL, per germline (reference sequence). Here the CDR3 DNA reads TGTGCCAGCAGCCAAGGAGACAGAAACACTGAAGCTTTCTTT. The encoded protein is CASSQGDRNTEAFF.

The V gene is TRBV5-1, the J gene TRBJ2-7, with 7 positions matching TRBD2. Looked up from germline, CDR1 is SGHRS and CDR2 is YFSETQ. The trim removed 7 bases at V and 1 base at J, leaving 11 bases unmatched. This CDR3 has 15 residues. CDR3 bases: TGCGCCAGCGGGCGGGGGACTTCCGGATCCTACGAGCAGTACTTC. Residues: CASGRGTSGSYEQYF.

The gene calls are TRBV15 and TRBJ2-2; D may be TRBD1 or TRBD2 (6 bases each). The V gene lost 4 bases and the J gene lost 3 bases, with 9 bases spanning the gap. This CDR3 is built from 14 residues. CDR1 and CDR2 from the germline V gene are LNHNV and YYDKDF (reference sequence). As DNA, the CDR3 is TGTGCCACCAGCACAGGGGAGGACACCGGGGAGCTGTTTTTT. It translates to CATSTGEDTGELFF.

In nucleotides, the CDR3 is TGTGCCAGCAGCTTGCAACTAGCGGGATTTACCGGGGAGCTGTTTTTT. It specifies CASSLQLAGFTGELFF. This rearrangement joins TRBV5-5 to TRBJ2-2; TRBD2 matches 10 bases. Germline values: CDR1 SGHKS, CDR2 YYEKEE (reference sequence). V was pared by 1 base and J by 5 bases, with 5 bases of the junction left unmatched. The CDR3 runs to 16 residues.

This clonotype showed up just a few times. This chain links TRBV7-2 with TRBJ2-7; D may correspond to TRBD1 or TRBD2 (5 bases each). This CDR3 comprises 15 residues. CDR1 SGHTA and CDR2 FQGNSA come from the germline V gene. Trimming stripped 2 bases from V and 2 bases from J, with 13 bases between. The CDR3 protein is CASSLTRDGPYEQYF. As DNA, the CDR3 is TGTGCCAGCAGCTTAACCCGGGACGGTCCCTACGAGCAGTACTTC.

This clonotype showed up many times. This chain links TRBV20-1 with TRBJ2-3; D remains unclear. Germline CDR1 is DFQATT and CDR2 is SNEGSKA (reference sequence). The CDR3 has 14 amino acids. Trimming stripped 0 bases from V and 0 bases from J, with 7 bases between. The CDR3: CSARDKASTDTQYF. The CDR3 nucleotides are TGCAGTGCTAGAGATAAGGCTAGCACAGATACGCAGTATTTT.

As for this clonotype: Possible read error: a much larger clone is one base away. This CDR3 is missing its conserved last phenylalanine or tryptophan, likely due to a read error. The chain joins TRBV2 to TRBJ2-1; tentative D call: TRBD2 (6 bases). Trimming pared 2 bases from V and 4 bases from J, leaving 12 bases between. Germline lookup yields CDR1 SNHLY and CDR2 FYNNEI. The CDR3 has 15 amino acids. The CDR3 DNA follows: TGTGCCAGCAGTGAAACGGGGACTTCTTACAATGAGCAGTTCTCC. This gives the protein CASSETGTSYNEQFS.

CDR3 amino acids: CATSDLQGGSTGELFF. The CDR3 DNA reads as TGTGCCACCAGTGATTTACAGGGGGGGAGCACCGGGGAGCTGTTTTTT. The genes are TRBV24-1 and TRBJ2-2; weak D call: TRBD1 (8 bases). The length of the CDR3 is 16 residues. The V and J ends lost 1 base and 4 bases respectively, with 12 bases between them. CDR1 and CDR2 (germline): KGHDR, SFDVKD.

The chain couples TRBV29-1 to TRBJ2-1; D might be TRBD1 (6 bases). This CDR3 contains 17 residues. Germline CDR1 reads SQVTM; CDR2 reads ANQGSEA. Trimming took 0 bases from V and 1 from J, leaving 16 bases between them. The CDR3 region has the DNA TGCAGCGTTGAAGATCTCTACAGGGCGGCATCCTACAATGAGCAGTTCTTC. It is translated as CSVEDLYRAASYNEQFF.

This clonotype showed up just a few times. This CDR3 is CASSPSNEQYF. The DNA of the CDR3 is TGTGCCAGCTCACCATCCAACGAGCAGTACTTC. V usage is TRBV18 and J usage is TRBJ2-7; no firm D call. The CDR3 covers 11 residues. Germline values: CDR1 KGHSH, CDR2 LQKENI. Trimming shortened V by 2 bases and J by 5 bases, and 4 bases separated the two germline ends.

In its sample, this clonotype was seen a few times. The CDR3 DNA follows: TGTGCCAGCAGCTGGAGCGCAGGAGAGTACCAAGAGACCCAGTACTTC. As protein: CASSWSAGEYQETQYF. V gene TRBV11-2 combines with J gene TRBJ2-5; D call uncertain. Germline loops: CDR1 SGHAT, CDR2 FQNNGV. Trimming left V 4 bases short and J 0 bases short, with 15 bases between. The CDR3 is 16 amino acids.

This clonotype came up many times. The J gene is TRBJ2-7, the V gene TRBV18, with unresolved D. Per the germline V gene, CDR1 is KGHSH and CDR2 is LQKENI. V shed 3 bases and J shed 7 bases, with 7 bases lying between them. This CDR3 is built from 11 residues. This CDR3 is CASSPGMEQYF. Written as DNA, the CDR3 is TGTGCCAGCTCACCTGGTATGGAGCAGTACTTC.

This clonotype showed up just a few times. This chain links TRBV7-8 with TRBJ1-5, with a possible D match to TRBD1 (5 bases). CDR3 size: 18 residues. Germline V gene data show CDR1 as SGHVS and CDR2 as FQNEAQ. The V and J ends lost 4 bases and 2 bases respectively, with 21 bases between them. This CDR3 reads CASSSPTVGLGGNQPQHF. The CDR3, as DNA: TGTGCCAGCAGCTCCCCTACGGTGGGACTTGGGGGCAATCAGCCCCAGCATTTT.

This chain links TRBV12-3 or TRBV12-4 with TRBJ2-5; 12 bases align to TRBD2. The CDR3 has 15 residues. V was pared by 6 bases and J by 6 bases, with 8 bases of the junction left unmatched. CDR3 nucleotides: TGTGCCAGCAGCCCGACTAGCGGGGGTCGGAAGACCCAGTACTTC. This translates into CASSPTSGGRKTQYF.

The rearrangement uses TRBV28 and TRBJ2-7, with 8 positions matching TRBD2. Looked up from germline, CDR1 is MDHEN and CDR2 is SYDVKM. The CDR3 sequence is 13 residues long. With 8 bases clipped from V and 7 bases from J, the junction kept 10 bases outside the gene matches. The CDR3 DNA is TGTGCCAGCGGCCGGGGGGGTGTTCGAGAGCAGTACTTC. Its translation: CASGRGGVREQYF.

This clonotype was detected many times. The V gene is TRBV28, the J gene TRBJ2-3; D is possibly TRBD1 (5 bases). Deletions cut 5 bases from V and 2 bases from J, with 11 bases between. From germline, CDR1 is MDHEN and CDR2 SYDVKM. This CDR3 has 14 residues. The CDR3 DNA is TGTGCCAGCAGTCTGCTGACAGCCACAGATACGCAGTATTTT. Amino acid sequence: CASSLLTATDTQYF. Together with reference TRBV28 and TRBJ2-3, the CDR3 gives the full variable domain: DVKVTQSSRYLVKRTGEKVFLECVQDMDHENMFWYRQDPGLGLRLIYFSYDVKMKEKGDIPEGYSVSREKKERFSLILESASTNQTSMYLCASSLLTATDTQYFGPGTRLTVL.

This clonotype was seen ten or more times. The genes are TRBV3-1 and TRBJ1-1, with TRBD1 matching over 10 bases. Germline-derived CDR1 and CDR2 are LGHDT and YNNKEL (reference sequence). This CDR3 is 16 amino acids long. Trimming at V came to 3 bases and at J to 5 bases, leaving 9 bases not matched to a gene. Written as DNA, the CDR3 is TGTGCCAGCAGCCACTCCCGGACAGGGGGTCGAACTGAAGCTTTCTTT. Protein: CASSHSRTGGRTEAFF. Complete variable domain (other parts from reference TRBV3-1 and TRBJ1-1): DTAVSQTPKYLVTQMGNDKSIKCEQNLGHDTMYWYKQDSKKFLKIMFSYNNKELIINETVPNRFSPKSPDKAHLNLHINSLELGDSAVYFCASSHSRTGGRTEAFFGQGTRLTVV.

The CDR3 sequence is CASSIEGASSYNEQFF. CDR3 bases: TGTGCCAGTAGTATAGAGGGGGCTAGCTCCTACAATGAGCAGTTCTTC. The chain is built from TRBV19 and TRBJ2-1; D possibly corresponds to TRBD1 (6 bases). CDR3 size: 16 residues. V lost 0 bases to trimming and J lost 0 bases, with 9 bases between them. Germline values: CDR1 LNHDA, CDR2 SQIVND (reference sequence).

This clonotype was seen at least ten times. The rearrangement links TRBV29-1 to TRBJ1-1; no firm D call. The CDR3 contains 14 residues. Between the trimmed V and J ends, which lost 4 bases and 0 bases, there was a span of 12 bases. Germline V CDR1 and CDR2: SQVTM, ANQGSEA. The chain's CDR3 is CSVVITFLNTEAFF. CDR3 sequence (DNA): TGCAGCGTTGTTATCACTTTTTTGAACACTGAAGCTTTCTTT.

This clonotype was counted many times. The V and J genes are TRBV2 and TRBJ1-5, with 8 bases aligning to TRBD1. V trimming: 1 base; J trimming: 4 bases; junction bases outside the gene matches: 3. Germline CDR1 is SNHLY and CDR2 is FYNNEI. The CDR3 spans 15 residues. CDR3 coding DNA: TGTGCCAGCAGTGAAGAGCGACAGGGGAATCAGCCCCAGCATTTT. Translated: CASSEERQGNQPQHF.

This clonotype has more than one count but fewer than ten. CDR3 sequence: CASSRAGTIAYNEQFF. Written as DNA, the CDR3 is TGTGCCAGCAGTCGTGCCGGGACTATAGCCTACAATGAGCAGTTCTTC. The V and J genes are TRBV7-9 and TRBJ2-1; 7 positions agree with TRBD2. Per the germline V gene, CDR1 is SEHNR and CDR2 is FQNEAQ (reference sequence). V shed 6 bases and J 2 bases; nucleotides not matched to a gene: 10. The CDR3 runs 16 residues.